This record concerns one TCR beta chain sequence. Sequencing used immunoSEQ multiplex PCR; TCRdb keeps in-frame clones, though not all of them. The table includes around 1.9 million clones, over 85% detected once. The CDR3 is 15 residues long. V was pared by 2 bases and J by 5 bases, with 7 bases of the junction left unmatched. Per germline, CDR1 SGHTA and CDR2 FQGTGA. These data come from a study of shared clonotypes between healthy human individuals. CD45RO-negative CD8 cells positively selected for CCR7 made up the naive population, which excluded terminally differentiated effector memory CD45RA+ cells.

The sequenced sample was naive CD8+ T cells from PBMCs. This TCR was recovered from a man aged 18 to 29 in good health. Some clones in this sample may be carry-over from other donors' samples. This rearrangement joins TRBV7-3 to TRBJ2-5; 8 nucleotides align to TRBD2. CDR3 protein: CASSLRSGSGETQYF. CDR3 in DNA: TGTGCCAGCAGCTTACGAAGCGGGAGTGGGGAGACCCAGTACTTC.